This entry lists 27 T cell receptor beta chains sequenced from one sample in a study of PD-L1 blockade in urothelial cancer. The sample's time point: pretreatment peripheral blood. Assay: immunoSEQ multiplex PCR; the TCRdb copy retains only in-frame clones and omits some. There are approximately 79,000 clones in the sample; around four fifths occur only once, and about 6.2% lies in the top ten. Specimen: PBMCs, collected around atezolizumab (anti-PD-L1) treatment. The receptors originated from a man in his forties or fifties with urothelial cancer.

The chain employs TRBV29-1 and TRBJ2-1; 7 nucleotides line up with TRBD2. Germline loops: CDR1 SQVTM, CDR2 ANQGSEA. The CDR3 extends over 14 amino acids. V dropped 6 bases and J dropped 7; count of bases not matched to a gene: 12. CDR3 sequence (DNA): TGCAGCGTGTCCCAGCGGGGTCTAGGAAATGAGCAGTTCTTC. It specifies CSVSQRGLGNEQFF.

The J gene is TRBJ2-1, the V gene TRBV28, with D perhaps TRBD1 (5 bases). V was trimmed by 4 bases and J by 15 bases, leaving 19 bases between them. Germline values: CDR1 MDHEN, CDR2 SYDVKM. CDR3 length equals 13 residues. DNA of the CDR3: TGTGCCAGCAGTTCAGCGTCAGGGTTGGATTCGTTCTTC. It yields the protein CASSSASGLDSFF.

This chain links TRBV29-1 with TRBJ2-5; tentatively, D is TRBD1 (6 bases). The V and J ends lost 6 bases and 4 bases respectively, with 12 bases between them. The CDR3 totals 12 residues. CDR1 and CDR2 from the germline V gene are SQVTM and ANQGSEA. The CDR3 nucleotides are TGCAGCGTCCGGACAGCCCTAGAGACCCAGTACTTC. It codes for CSVRTALETQYF.

V and J are TRBV27 and TRBJ2-4; 7 bases agree with TRBD2. V trimming: 2 bases; J trimming: 0 bases; junction bases outside the gene matches: 1. Germline CDR1 and CDR2: MNHEY and SMNVEV (reference sequence). The CDR3 is made up of 15 amino acids. The chain's CDR3 is CASSLGGGAKNIQYF. Here the CDR3 DNA reads TGTGCCAGCAGTTTAGGGGGGGGAGCCAAAAACATTCAGTACTTC.

V gene TRBV9 combines with J gene TRBJ2-1; maybe TRBD2 (5 bases). Germline CDR1 reads SGDLS; CDR2 reads YYNGEE. V gave up 4 bases and J gave up 1 base, with 12 bases separating them. CDR3 length equals 15 residues. CDR3 protein: CASSPTTGSYNEQFF. CDR3 nucleotide sequence: TGTGCCAGCAGCCCCACCACGGGATCCTACAATGAGCAGTTCTTC.

This clone showed up just a few times. This chain links TRBV30 with TRBJ2-7; D may be TRBD1 (5 bases). The V and J ends lost 0 bases and 0 bases respectively, with 9 bases between them. This CDR3 has 14 amino acids. Germline CDR1 is GTSNPN and CDR2 is SVGIG (reference sequence). The CDR3 DNA follows: TGTGCCTGGAGTGTTAGGGGATTCTCCTACGAGCAGTACTTC. It yields the protein CAWSVRGFSYEQYF.

This CDR3 is CASSRNWQGAGYTF. The CDR3 DNA sequence: TGTGCCAGTAGTAGGAATTGGCAGGGGGCTGGCTACACCTTC. The chain has TRBV19 and TRBJ1-2; TRBD1 matches 8 bases. Looked up from germline, CDR1 is LNHDA and CDR2 is SQIVND (reference sequence). Trimming took 4 bases from V and 7 from J; bases not matched to a gene: 8. The CDR3 loop spans 14 amino acids.

The chain joins TRBV19 to TRBJ2-7; 7 bases align to TRBD1. The CDR3 runs 16 residues. Germline loops: CDR1 LNHDA, CDR2 SQIVND (reference sequence). J lost 7 bases, V lost 1 base, and 13 bases had no gene match. In nucleotides, the CDR3 is TGTGCCAGTAGTATAGGGCTCGCGGCCACAGGGGAAGAGCAGTACTTC. Amino acids: CASSIGLAATGEEQYF.

The chain uses TRBV28 and TRBJ1-5, with a tentative D call TRBD1 (6 bases). The CDR3 totals 15 residues. The ends were cut back, 7 bases at V and 3 bases at J, with 16 bases in the middle. CDR1 MDHEN and CDR2 SYDVKM come from the germline V gene. Here the CDR3 DNA reads TGTGCCAGCATCGCACAACAGGGAAACAATCAGCCCCAGCATTTT. This encodes CASIAQQGNNQPQHF. Based on the CDR3 plus reference TRBV28 and TRBJ1-5, the full variable domain is DVKVTQSSRYLVKRTGEKVFLECVQDMDHENMFWYRQDPGLGLRLIYFSYDVKMKEKGDIPEGYSVSREKKERFSLILESASTNQTSMYLCASIAQQGNNQPQHFGDGTRLSIL.

The V and J genes are TRBV20-1 and TRBJ1-4; D is unclear. Germline V lookup: CDR1 DFQATT, CDR2 SNEGSKA (reference sequence). This CDR3 region has 11 residues. V was trimmed by 6 bases and J by 8 bases, leaving 10 bases between them. DNA of the CDR3: TGCAGTGCGCGGATGAGGGAAAAACTGTTTTTT. Translation gives CSARMREKLFF.

This clone showed up just once. The chain uses TRBV9 and TRBJ1-3; D is perhaps TRBD1 (5 bases). Trimming stripped 4 bases from V and 0 bases from J, with 14 bases between. CDR1 and CDR2 from the germline V gene are SGDLS and YYNGEE. CDR3 size: 16 residues. The CDR3, as DNA: TGTGCCAGCAGCAATCCGGGAGGGGACTCTGGAAACACCATATATTTT. Its translation is CASSNPGGDSGNTIYF. Full variable domain (rest looked up from reference TRBV9 and TRBJ1-3): DSGVTQTPKHLITATGQRVTLRCSPRSGDLSVYWYQQSLDQGLQFLIQYYNGEERAKGNILERFSAQQFPDLHSELNLSSLELGDSALYFCASSNPGGDSGNTIYFGEGSWLTVV.

This chain connects TRBV5-6 to TRBJ2-5; D is possibly TRBD1 (5 bases). Trimming stripped 1 base from V and 4 bases from J, with 11 bases between. Germline assignment: CDR1 SGHDT and CDR2 YYEEEE. The CDR3 loop spans 14 amino acids. Written as DNA, the CDR3 is TGTGCCAGCAGCTTGCCCCATAGGGGAGAGACCCAGTACTTC. This translates into CASSLPHRGETQYF.

In the case of this clone: A read error may account for a junction end that differs from germline. The V and J genes are TRBV7-7 and TRBJ2-2; 11 bases match TRBD2. The germline V gene encodes CDR1 SSHAT and CDR2 FNYEAQ (reference sequence). The CDR3 has 15 amino acids. The CDR3 region has the DNA TGTGCTAGCAGCCCCCTAACTAGCGGGAGTCGGGAGCTGTTTTTT. It yields the protein CASSPLTSGSRELFF.

This chain connects TRBV7-9 to TRBJ1-4; D remains ambiguous. The CDR3 totals 11 residues. V was shortened by 5 bases and J by 8 bases, with 6 bases between the two germline ends. The V gene's germline CDR1 is SEHNR and CDR2 FQNEAQ (reference sequence). The CDR3 nucleotides are TGTGCCAGCAGCCTATTCGAAAAACTGTTTTTT. Residues: CASSLFEKLFF.

This clone has a handful of counts. This rearrangement joins TRBV5-1 to TRBJ2-1; 12 nucleotides agree with TRBD1. Germline V gene lookup returns CDR1 SGHRS and CDR2 YFSETQ. Germline trimming cut 0 bases from V and 6 bases from J; bases unmatched to any gene: 4. This CDR3 has 16 amino acids. The CDR3 is CASSLDGTGGPNEQFF. The DNA for the CDR3 is TGCGCCAGCAGCTTGGACGGGACAGGGGGCCCCAATGAGCAGTTCTTC.

This chain connects TRBV2 to TRBJ2-2; D unresolved. The germline V gene has CDR1 SNHLY and CDR2 FYNNEI. The length of the CDR3 is 15 residues. The ends were cut back, 8 bases at V and 3 bases at J, with 16 bases in the middle. CDR3 residues: CASGKAAADTGELFF. CDR3 in DNA: TGTGCCAGCGGAAAGGCGGCAGCTGACACCGGGGAGCTGTTTTTT.

The rearrangement links TRBV7-9 to TRBJ2-2, with D unclear. The V and J ends lost 10 bases and 4 bases respectively, with 13 bases between them. There are 13 residues in the CDR3. Germline lookup yields CDR1 SEHNR and CDR2 FQNEAQ (reference sequence). CDR3 bases: TGTGCCATCCCACCTATAATCACCGGGGAGCTGTTTTTT. Residues: CAIPPIITGELFF.

The CDR3 spells CASSLRRLNTGELFF. The CDR3 nucleotides read TGTGCCAGCAGCTTAAGGCGGCTGAACACCGGGGAGCTGTTTTTT. This chain joins TRBV7-6 and TRBJ2-2; D remains unclear. Trimming removed 2 bases at V and 1 base at J, with 8 bases between. This CDR3 has 15 amino acids. The germline V gene has CDR1 SGHVS and CDR2 FNYEAQ.

The chain employs TRBV6-5 and TRBJ2-7; 8 bases agree with TRBD1. Trimming removed 4 bases from V and 6 bases from J; junction bases left unmatched: 8. CDR1 and CDR2 (germline): MNHEY, SVGAGI. The CDR3 totals 14 residues. CDR3 DNA sequence: TGTGCCAGCAGTTCTCGGACAGGGAGGACCGAGCAGTACTTC. Translated, it gives CASSSRTGRTEQYF.

This clone was seen only a few times. This chain uses TRBV28 with TRBJ1-1; D is possibly TRBD1 (5 bases). CDR3 length equals 15 residues. V was cut by 5 bases and J by 1 base, with 14 bases left in between. Germline V gene data show CDR1 as MDHEN and CDR2 as SYDVKM. CDR3 in amino acids: CASSPAGSPNTEAFF. In DNA, the CDR3 is TGTGCCAGCAGTCCCGCAGGGTCGCCGAACACTGAAGCTTTCTTT.

V and J are TRBV9 and TRBJ1-4; D may be TRBD1 (6 bases). The CDR3 is 16 residues long. Per the germline V gene, CDR1 is SGDLS and CDR2 is YYNGEE. With 3 bases removed from V and 7 bases from J, the gap between germline ends came to 19 bases. In nucleotides, the CDR3 is TGTGCCAGCAGCGGTTCGGACACCTTCAGGGGTGAAAAACTGTTTTTT. Translation: CASSGSDTFRGEKLFF.

This sequence joins TRBV30 and TRBJ1-1; TRBD1 aligns across 7 bases. In germline, CDR1 is GTSNPN, CDR2 SVGIG (reference sequence). The CDR3 is 16 amino acids. V shed 0 bases and J 5 bases; nucleotides not matched to a gene: 12. The CDR3 is CAWSVPRTGHVTEAFF. Written as DNA, the CDR3 is TGTGCCTGGAGTGTACCGAGGACAGGTCATGTAACTGAAGCTTTCTTT.

This chain joins TRBV4-1 and TRBJ2-1, with 9 bases lining up with TRBD1. CDR3 length: 18 residues. CDR1 is MGHRA and CDR2 is YSYEKL in the germline V gene. After removal of 2 bases from V and 4 bases from J, the junction contained 12 bases not matched to a gene. CDR3 bases: TGCGCCAGCAGCCAAACTGACTTTATCGGGACAGGGTACAATGAGCAGTTCTTC. Translated: CASSQTDFIGTGYNEQFF.

The V call is TRBV30, the J call TRBJ2-7; 7 nucleotides match TRBD2. V gave up 7 bases and J gave up 5 bases; unmatched junction bases: 17. The CDR3 has 15 residues. Germline CDR1 and CDR2: GTSNPN and SVGIG (reference sequence). The CDR3 nucleotides are TGTGCCTCTACCGGGACTACCGCCTTGAGGGACGAGCAGTACTTC. This gives the protein CASTGTTALRDEQYF. Using reference TRBV30 and TRBJ2-7 for the parts outside the CDR3, the full variable domain is SQTIHQWPATLVQPVGSPLSLECTVEGTSNPNLYWYRQAAGRGLQLLFYSVGIGQISSEVPQNLSASRPQDRQFILSSKKLLLSDSGFYLCASTGTTALRDEQYFGPGTRLTVT.

The chain employs TRBV11-2 and TRBJ1-1, with 8 bases that match TRBD1. This CDR3 is built from 15 residues. After removal of 1 base from V and 3 bases from J, the junction contained 4 bases not matched to a gene. CDR1 SGHAT and CDR2 FQNNGV come from the germline V gene. The CDR3 sequence: CASSLVTGGHTEAFF. In DNA, the CDR3 is TGTGCCAGCAGCTTAGTAACAGGGGGTCACACTGAAGCTTTCTTT.

The V gene is TRBV11-2, the J gene TRBJ2-6; 9 bases are shared with TRBD2. The CDR3 runs 19 residues. CDR1 is SGHAT and CDR2 is FQNNGV in the germline V gene. J gave up 0 bases and V 5 bases, and 11 bases lay outside the gene matches. The chain's CDR3 is CASSPGSSGASSGANVLTF. CDR3 DNA: TGTGCCAGCAGCCCAGGGTCTAGCGGGGCTAGCTCTGGGGCCAACGTCCTGACTTTC.

This rearrangement joins TRBV28 to TRBJ2-7, with D perhaps TRBD1 (6 bases). Germline V gene lookup returns CDR1 MDHEN and CDR2 SYDVKM. This CDR3 has 14 amino acids. V shed 5 bases and J shed 7 bases, with 18 bases lying between them. CDR3 in amino acids: CASSPPGVLGEQYF. The CDR3, as DNA: TGTGCCAGCAGTCCCCCAGGGGTGCTAGGGGAGCAGTACTTC.